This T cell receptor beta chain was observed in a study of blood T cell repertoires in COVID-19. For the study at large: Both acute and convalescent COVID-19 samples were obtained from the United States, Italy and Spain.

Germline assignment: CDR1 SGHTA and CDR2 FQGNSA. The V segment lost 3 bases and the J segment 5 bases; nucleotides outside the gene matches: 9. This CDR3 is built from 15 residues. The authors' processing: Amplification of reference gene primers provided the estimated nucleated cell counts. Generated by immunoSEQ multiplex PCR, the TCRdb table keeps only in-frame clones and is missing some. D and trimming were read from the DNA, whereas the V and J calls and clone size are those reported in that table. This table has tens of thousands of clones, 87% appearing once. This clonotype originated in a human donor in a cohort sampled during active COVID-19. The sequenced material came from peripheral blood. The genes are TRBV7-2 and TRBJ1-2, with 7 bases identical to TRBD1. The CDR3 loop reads CASSFGTEPPYGYTF. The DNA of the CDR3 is TGTGCCAGCAGCTTCGGGACAGAACCACCGTATGGCTACACCTTC. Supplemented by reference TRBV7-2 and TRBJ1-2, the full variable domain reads GAGVSQSPSNKVTEKGKDVELRCDPISGHTALYWYRQSLGQGLEFLIYFQGNSAPDKSGLPSDRFSAERTGGSVSTLTIQRTQQEDSAVYLCASSFGTEPPYGYTFGSGTRLTVV.